These 17 T cell receptor beta chains were all obtained from the same sample, sequenced in a study of blood T cells in healthy people across ages. Using a J-beta primer mix together with a sample-barcoded 5' primer, a second PCR was run for roughly 6 to 11 cycles. MiXCR, applied by TCRdb to the 5' RACE reads, yields one record per CDR3 protein. This sample carries 600,000 to 900,000 distinct CDR3 sequences, around 25% of them seen once, and the ten largest clones take approximately 2.9%. This same sample was also taken into another study, of T cells of mothers and their children.

Sequences were obtained from blood. These receptors all come from a boy between 5 and 17 years old in good health.

This clonotype occurred a few times. The chain has TRBV6-5 and TRBJ1-6; a possible D gene is TRBD1 (5 bases). The CDR3 sequence is 17 residues long. V lost 2 bases and J 0 bases, leaving 11 bases between the germline ends. Germline values: CDR1 MNHEY, CDR2 SVGAGI. This CDR3 reads CASSYQGKSSYNSPLHF. The CDR3 bases are TGTGCCAGCAGTTACCAGGGCAAGAGCTCCTATAATTCACCCCTCCACTTT.

In the case of this clonotype: Germline is not matched at one junction end, which may reflect a read error. The V gene is TRBV20-1, the J gene TRBJ2-4, with no clear D. This CDR3 has 14 amino acids. Germline CDR1 reads DFQATT; CDR2 reads SNEGSKA (reference sequence). The CDR3 sequence: CSAPSGSYKTIQYF. The CDR3 DNA reads TGCAGTGCTCCTTCGGGCAGTTACAAAACCATTCAGTACTTC.

This clonotype appeared many times. A junction end diverges from the germline sequence, so it may reflect a read error. J is TRBJ2-1 and V is TRBV5-1, with 11 bases matching TRBD1. The CDR3 length is 14 residues. Germline CDR1 reads SGHRS; CDR2 reads YFSETQ. The CDR3 loop reads CASSLGTGGNEQFF. The CDR3 bases are TGTGCCAGCAGCCTCGGGACAGGGGGAAATGAGCAGTTCTTC.

The chain is built from TRBV4-2 and TRBJ2-7, with D perhaps TRBD1 (6 bases). This CDR3 region has 16 residues. Germline values: CDR1 LGHNA, CDR2 YNFKEQ. V was clipped by 0 bases and J by 7 bases, with 19 bases between them. The CDR3: CASSQDEGQPYWEQYF. In nucleotides, the CDR3 is TGTGCCAGCAGCCAAGATGAAGGACAGCCCTATTGGGAGCAGTACTTC.

This clonotype has just a few counts. This rearrangement joins TRBV5-5 to TRBJ1-5, with 9 bases aligning to TRBD1. After removal of 4 bases from V and 5 bases from J, the junction contained 4 bases not matched to a gene. This CDR3 is built from 14 residues. CDR1 and CDR2 (germline): SGHKS, YYEKEE (reference sequence). CDR3 sequence reads: CASSTDRGHQPQHF. In nucleotides, the CDR3 is TGTGCCAGCAGCACGGACAGGGGACATCAGCCCCAGCATTTT.

On this clonotype: Since the CDR3 does not end with the conserved phenylalanine or tryptophan, this likely comes from a read error. The chain is built from TRBV3-1 and TRBJ1-6; D gene ambiguous. Germline loops: CDR1 LGHDT, CDR2 YNNKEL (reference sequence). V was shortened by 4 bases and J by 10 bases, with 11 bases between the two germline ends. This CDR3 spans 13 amino acids. The CDR3 bases are TGTGCCAGCAGCCCTGGACGGATGTCACCCCTCCACCTT. Its protein product is CASSPGRMSPLHL.

Only a few counts were recorded for this clonotype. The CDR3 region is CSARETGRAKGNSPLHF. The CDR3 region has the DNA TGCAGTGCTAGAGAAACGGGACGGGCGAAGGGGAATTCACCCCTCCACTTT. The chain carries TRBV20-1 and TRBJ1-6; D is possibly TRBD1 (5 bases). This CDR3 spans 17 amino acids. Germline lookup yields CDR1 DFQATT and CDR2 SNEGSKA (reference sequence). The V end was cut by 0 bases, the J end by 7 bases, with 19 bases between.

V is TRBV5-1 and J is TRBJ2-3; 10 nucleotides match TRBD2. The V gene's germline CDR1 is SGHRS and CDR2 YFSETQ. The CDR3 loop spans 15 amino acids. The J segment lost 3 bases and the V segment lost 4 bases, leaving 5 bases of the junction unmatched. The CDR3, as DNA: TGCGCCAGCAGCACAGGACTAGCGGCGACAGATACGCAGTATTTT. Protein sequence: CASSTGLAATDTQYF.

The chain is built from TRBV5-1 and TRBJ1-2; TRBD1 matches 12 bases. Trimming cost V 4 bases and J 6 bases; bases outside gene matches: 7. The CDR3 is 15 residues long. The germline gives CDR1 SGHRS, CDR2 YFSETQ. CDR3 amino acids: CASSGSGTGGDGYTF. The DNA of the CDR3 is TGCGCCAGCAGCGGGTCCGGGACAGGGGGCGATGGCTACACCTTC.

This clonotype showed up many times. The chain joins TRBV3-1 to TRBJ1-1; D call uncertain. Trimming removed 4 bases at V and 3 bases at J, with 6 bases between. The CDR3 consists of 12 residues. Germline CDR1 is LGHDT and CDR2 is YNNKEL (reference sequence). The CDR3 DNA sequence: TGTGCCAGCAGCCCCGGGGACACTGAAGCTTTCTTT. This encodes CASSPGDTEAFF.

The chain recombines TRBV3-1 with TRBJ2-7; 7 nucleotides match TRBD1. V gave up 4 bases and J gave up 3 bases; unmatched junction bases: 6. Per the germline V gene, CDR1 is LGHDT and CDR2 is YNNKEL (reference sequence). CDR3 length equals 14 residues. The CDR3 region has the DNA TGTGCCAGCAGCCGCGACAGGGTGAACTACGAGCAGTACTTC. Translating gives CASSRDRVNYEQYF.

The chain carries TRBV9 and TRBJ2-1, with 10 bases lining up with TRBD2. This CDR3 region has 14 residues. V shed 8 bases and J 10 bases; nucleotides not matched to a gene: 12. CDR1 and CDR2 (germline): SGDLS, YYNGEE. This CDR3 is CASAKRGGPGEQFF. CDR3 nucleotides: TGTGCCAGTGCGAAGCGGGGGGGCCCGGGAGAGCAGTTCTTC. The whole variable domain, remainder taken from reference TRBV9 and TRBJ2-1, is DSGVTQTPKHLITATGQRVTLRCSPRSGDLSVYWYQQSLDQGLQFLIQYYNGEERAKGNILERFSAQQFPDLHSELNLSSLELGDSALYFCASAKRGGPGEQFFGPGTRLTVL.

This clonotype appeared a few times. This chain links TRBV6-2 or TRBV6-3 with TRBJ2-5, with TRBD2 as a possible D gene (7 bases). The DNA end favors TRBJ2-1, so the J call may be wrong. Germline CDR1 and CDR2: MNHEY and SVGEGT. CDR3 length equals 14 residues. CDR3 residues: CASSPIGGANEQFF. Here the CDR3 DNA reads TGTGCCAGCAGCCCTATAGGGGGGGCGAATGAGCAGTTCTTC.

V gene TRBV20-1 combines with J gene TRBJ1-2, with TRBD1 as a possible D gene (5 bases). The CDR3 contains 13 residues. CDR1 and CDR2 from the germline V gene are DFQATT and SNEGSKA (reference sequence). V shed 0 bases and J shed 6 bases, with 11 bases lying between them. CDR3 DNA: TGCAGTGCTAGAGAGGGGACGCACAATGGCTACACCTTC. It codes for CSAREGTHNGYTF.

This chain links TRBV5-4 with TRBJ2-3; TRBD2 aligns across 9 bases. Germline-derived CDR1 and CDR2 are SGHNT and YYREEE (reference sequence). This CDR3 has 17 residues. With V trimmed by 0 bases and J by 0 bases, 5 bases remained unmatched. The CDR3 DNA reads TGTGCCAGCAGCTTGGAGATCGGGACTAGCAGCACAGATACGCAGTATTTT. Amino acids: CASSLEIGTSSTDTQYF. Looking up the rest from reference TRBV5-4 and TRBJ2-3 gives the full variable domain: ETGVTQSPTHLIKTRGQQVTLRCSSQSGHNTVSWYQQALGQGPQFIFQYYREEENGRGNFPPRFSGLQFPNYSSELNVNALELDDSALYLCASSLEIGTSSTDTQYFGPGTRLTVL.

This clonotype occurred a few times. The chain joins TRBV6-1 to TRBJ1-4; maybe TRBD1 (5 bases). Trimming removed 4 bases from V and 5 bases from J, with 20 bases in between. CDR1 is MNHNS and CDR2 is SASEGT in the germline V gene. The CDR3 has 17 residues. CDR3: CASSVGPPGRKNEKLFF. The CDR3 bases are TGTGCCAGCAGTGTGGGCCCACCGGGACGGAAGAATGAAAAACTGTTTTTT.

The chain employs TRBV3-1 and TRBJ1-2; D not certain. CDR1 is LGHDT and CDR2 is YNNKEL in the germline V gene (reference sequence). Trimming took 3 bases from V and 6 from J, leaving 8 bases between them. The CDR3 spans 12 residues. Written as DNA, the CDR3 is TGTGCCAGCAGCCAGAGCAGCCATGGCTACACCTTC. It is translated as CASSQSSHGYTF.